The 4 T cell receptor beta chains presented below share a single source sample, sequenced in a study of blood T cell repertoires in COVID-19. Generated by immunoSEQ multiplex PCR, the TCRdb table keeps only in-frame clones and is missing some. The repertoire consists of tens of thousands of clones, with around 87% occurring once and the leading ten covering around 1.2%. The sequenced material came from peripheral blood. The receptors come from an older woman with acute or convalescent COVID-19.

The V and J genes are TRBV14 and TRBJ2-3, with 9 bases that match TRBD2. With V trimmed by 4 bases and J by 0 bases, 2 bases remained unmatched. The CDR3 extends over 15 amino acids. The germline gives CDR1 SGHDN, CDR2 FVKESK. As DNA, the CDR3 is TGTGCCAGCAGCCGTCTAGCGGGGAGCACAGATACGCAGTATTTT. It translates to CASSRLAGSTDTQYF.

This chain uses TRBV19 with TRBJ2-3, with 9 bases that match TRBD2. Germline assignment: CDR1 LNHDA and CDR2 SQIVND (reference sequence). Trimming took 3 bases from V and 7 from J; bases not matched to a gene: 17. The CDR3 runs 18 residues. The CDR3 region has the DNA TGTGCCAGTAGTATCCGGCTAGCGGGATCCCCTAGACAGAATACGCAGTATTTT. Protein sequence: CASSIRLAGSPRQNTQYF. Complete variable domain (other parts from reference TRBV19 and TRBJ2-3): DGGITQSPKYLFRKEGQNVTLSCEQNLNHDAMYWYRQDPGQGLRLIYYSQIVNDFQKGDIAEGYSVSREKKESFPLTVTSAQKNPTAFYLCASSIRLAGSPRQNTQYFGPGTRLTVL.

The chain combines TRBV5-1 with TRBJ1-3; D call uncertain. The germline gives CDR1 SGHRS, CDR2 YFSETQ. The CDR3 consists of 14 residues. The V gene lost 4 bases and the J gene lost 0 bases, with 8 bases spanning the gap. The DNA of the CDR3 is TGCGCCAGCAGCCCTAGGTCCTCTGGAAACACCATATATTTT. Translating it yields CASSPRSSGNTIYF.

This chain connects TRBV29-1 to TRBJ2-5; 9 bases agree with TRBD2. The CDR3 covers 13 residues. Germline loops: CDR1 SQVTM, CDR2 ANQGSEA. After removal of 1 base from V and 4 bases from J, the junction contained 1 base not matched to a gene. This CDR3 reads CSVEGRGGETQYF. CDR3 in DNA: TGCAGCGTTGAAGGGCGGGGGGGAGAGACCCAGTACTTC.